The 32 T cell receptor beta chains in this list originate from one sample, sequenced in a study of siplizumab effects on memory and regulatory T cells (dated by TCRdb to the late 2010s). Library prep was done by the immunoSEQ multiplex PCR assay. TCRdb mirrors the immuneACCESS table, restricted to in-frame sequences. Some clones are absent from its copies; in checked studies, under half trace to an unresolved V gene, and the reason for the others is unknown. The sample table shows roughly 60,000 clones, and nearly 98% are seen once. The top ten constitute about 0.095% of the sample. The material sequenced was naive CD8+ T cells sorted from blood. The sample's cell subset or site label, in plain terms: unstimulated naive T cells. The receptor set was obtained from a human donor in good health.

The chain links TRBV19 to TRBJ2-7, with D perhaps assigned TRBD1 or TRBD2 (5 bases each). The CDR3 sequence is 14 residues long. Germline-derived CDR1 and CDR2 are LNHDA and SQIVND (reference sequence). Trimming removed 5 bases from V and 2 bases from J, with 13 bases in between. The CDR3 region is CASSAWDGTYEQYF. CDR3 in DNA: TGTGCCAGTAGTGCTTGGGACGGGACCTACGAGCAGTACTTC.

This clone has just one count. V is TRBV7-9 and J is TRBJ2-5; 7 bases are a match to TRBD1. The trim removed 5 bases at V and 2 bases at J, leaving 2 bases unmatched. Germline V gives CDR1 SEHNR, CDR2 FQNEAQ (reference sequence). The CDR3 spans 13 residues. CDR3 nucleotides: TGTGCCAGCAGCGGGGGACAGCAAGAGACCCAGTACTTC. Its protein product is CASSGGQQETQYF.

This chain uses TRBV2 with TRBJ2-5; 10 bases align to TRBD2. CDR1 and CDR2 (germline): SNHLY, FYNNEI. The CDR3 runs to 18 residues. V gave up 6 bases and J gave up 5 bases; unmatched junction bases: 18. The CDR3 is CASSQGSVAGGSWETQYF. CDR3 coding DNA: TGTGCCAGCAGCCAGGGTTCCGTAGCGGGGGGATCCTGGGAGACCCAGTACTTC.

This chain joins TRBV29-1 and TRBJ1-1, with D unresolved. Germline CDR1 and CDR2: SQVTM and ANQGSEA. The CDR3 contains 13 residues. V was shortened by 1 base and J by 0 bases, with 6 bases between the two germline ends. The CDR3 sequence is CSVEGLLNTEAFF. The CDR3 DNA reads as TGCAGCGTTGAAGGTCTTTTGAACACTGAAGCTTTCTTT.

This clone was detected once. CDR3 sequence reads: CASSSGLAGNQETQYF. Here the CDR3 DNA reads TGTGCCAGCAGCTCGGGACTAGCGGGGAACCAAGAGACCCAGTACTTC. This chain joins TRBV7-9 and TRBJ2-5; 13 nucleotides align to TRBD2. Germline-derived CDR1 and CDR2 are SEHNR and FQNEAQ (reference sequence). This CDR3 has 16 amino acids. Unmatched junction bases numbered 2, after V lost 4 bases and J lost 0 bases.

This chain connects TRBV7-3 to TRBJ2-6; D ambiguous. The CDR3 runs to 15 residues. Trimming pared 1 base from V and 3 bases from J, leaving 7 bases between. CDR1 and CDR2 (germline): SGHTA, FQGTGA. DNA of the CDR3: TGTGCCAGCAGCTTAATGGGAAGTGGGGCCAACGTCCTGACTTTC. Translation: CASSLMGSGANVLTF.

This chain uses TRBV2 with TRBJ2-1, with D possibly TRBD1 on 5 matching bases. The germline V and J ends were trimmed by 8 bases and 8 bases, with 19 bases remaining between them. The length of the CDR3 is 14 residues. CDR1 is SNHLY and CDR2 is FYNNEI in the germline V gene. The CDR3 sequence: CASPNTMVGDEQFF. Written as DNA, the CDR3 is TGTGCCAGCCCGAATACCATGGTAGGGGATGAGCAGTTCTTC.

This chain connects TRBV19 to TRBJ1-5; D not certain. The V and J ends lost 8 bases and 5 bases respectively, with 16 bases between them. The germline CDR1 and CDR2 sequences are LNHDA and SQIVND (reference sequence). CDR3 size: 14 residues. In nucleotides, the CDR3 is TGTGCCAGTCGGCGGCCGGCGGATGATCAGCCCCAGCATTTT. Translated: CASRRPADDQPQHF. The variable domain in full, with the rest retrieved from reference TRBV19 and TRBJ1-5, is DGGITQSPKYLFRKEGQNVTLSCEQNLNHDAMYWYRQDPGQGLRLIYYSQIVNDFQKGDIAEGYSVSREKKESFPLTVTSAQKNPTAFYLCASRRPADDQPQHFGDGTRLSIL.

The V and J genes are TRBV5-4 and TRBJ1-1, with 7 bases identical to TRBD1. The CDR3 is 14 amino acids. V gave up 4 bases and J gave up 2 bases; unmatched junction bases: 5. The germline V gene has CDR1 SGHNT and CDR2 YYREEE (reference sequence). The CDR3 coding sequence is TGTGCCAGCAGCCCTACAGGGGCCAACACTGAAGCTTTCTTT. It is translated as CASSPTGANTEAFF.

V is TRBV28 and J is TRBJ1-3; D unresolved. CDR3 size: 14 residues. The germline CDR1 and CDR2 sequences are MDHEN and SYDVKM. The V end lost 10 bases, the J end lost 0 bases, and 13 bases lay between the germline ends. The CDR3 DNA reads as TGTGCCACCGCCCTACCGGGCTCTGGAAACACCATATATTTT. Translating gives CATALPGSGNTIYF.

The genes are TRBV7-9 and TRBJ1-2; unclear D gene. CDR3 length: 13 residues. Trimming cost V 5 bases and J 0 bases, with 7 bases left between them. CDR1 is SEHNR and CDR2 is FQNEAQ in the germline V gene (reference sequence). The CDR3 DNA follows: TGTGCCAGCAGCCACGACACTAACTATGGCTACACCTTC. It translates to CASSHDTNYGYTF.

The chain employs TRBV5-6 and TRBJ2-2; D remains unclear. Germline CDR1 and CDR2: SGHDT and YYEEEE. V was pared by 0 bases and J by 1 base, with 10 bases between. This CDR3 comprises 16 residues. The DNA for the CDR3 is TGTGCCAGCAGCTTGGCCGGCGGAGAGAACACCGGGGAGCTGTTTTTT. Protein sequence: CASSLAGGENTGELFF. Together with reference TRBV5-6 and TRBJ2-2, the CDR3 gives the full variable domain: DAGVTQSPTHLIKTRGQQVTLRCSPKSGHDTVSWYQQALGQGPQFIFQYYEEEERQRGNFPDRFSGHQFPNYSSELNVNALLLGDSALYLCASSLAGGENTGELFFGEGSRLTVL.

V gene TRBV9 combines with J gene TRBJ2-1, with a tentative D call TRBD2 (7 bases). The CDR3 has 15 amino acids. V was trimmed by 0 bases and J by 4 bases, leaving 11 bases between them. Germline V gives CDR1 SGDLS, CDR2 YYNGEE. The CDR3 here is CASSVDGGQYNEQFF. As DNA, the CDR3 is TGTGCCAGCAGCGTAGACGGGGGGCAGTACAATGAGCAGTTCTTC. Complete variable domain (other parts from reference TRBV9 and TRBJ2-1): DSGVTQTPKHLITATGQRVTLRCSPRSGDLSVYWYQQSLDQGLQFLIQYYNGEERAKGNILERFSAQQFPDLHSELNLSSLELGDSALYFCASSVDGGQYNEQFFGPGTRLTVL.

The V and J genes are TRBV21-1 and TRBJ2-7; TRBD1, as called in the table, went unchecked against the DNA. TRBV21-1 is an annotated pseudogene. CDR3 length: 17 residues. The CDR3 loop is CASSKPLPGHFSYEQYF. DNA for the CDR3: TGTGCCAGCAGCAAACCCTTACCGGGACACTTCTCCTACGAGCAGTACTTC.

This chain uses TRBV30 with TRBJ1-4; possible D gene TRBD1, 6 bases. Germline-derived CDR1 and CDR2 are GTSNPN and SVGIG (reference sequence). The CDR3 contains 15 residues. Trimming shortened V by 0 bases and J by 6 bases, and 14 bases separated the two germline ends. The CDR3 here is CAWSVLGGGDEKLFF. CDR3 coding DNA: TGTGCCTGGAGTGTACTGGGGGGGGGCGATGAAAAACTGTTTTTT.

The chain couples TRBV15 to TRBJ1-4; D is unresolved. The germline gives CDR1 LNHNV, CDR2 YYDKDF (reference sequence). This CDR3 comprises 15 residues. Trimming stripped 0 bases from V and 3 bases from J, with 8 bases between. The CDR3 nucleotides are TGTGCCACCAGCAGAGATCTGGGGTCTAATGAAAAACTGTTTTTT. Its protein is CATSRDLGSNEKLFF. The variable domain in full, completed from reference TRBV15 and TRBJ1-4, reads DAMVIQNPRYQVTQFGKPVTLSCSQTLNHNVMYWYQQKSSQAPKLLFHYYDKDFNNEADTPDNFQSRRPNTSFCFLDIRSPGLGDTAMYLCATSRDLGSNEKLFFGSGTQLSVL.

The rearrangement joins TRBV9 to TRBJ1-1; D uncertain. Trimming removed 0 bases at V and 6 bases at J, with 6 bases between. The germline V gene has CDR1 SGDLS and CDR2 YYNGEE. This CDR3 region has 12 residues. As DNA, the CDR3 is TGTGCCAGCAGCGTAGGGGGATCTGAAGCTTTCTTT. This encodes CASSVGGSEAFF.

Regarding this clone: The same CDR3 is also encoded by other DNA sequences in this sample. V and J are TRBV7-6 and TRBJ2-3; the match to TRBD2 covers 8 bases. CDR1 and CDR2 (germline): SGHVS, FNYEAQ. The CDR3 is 19 amino acids. After removal of 4 bases from V and 2 bases from J, the junction contained 17 bases not matched to a gene. In DNA, the CDR3 is TGTGCCAGCAGCTCCGTATCCCTCAGCGGGGGCCACCCCACAGATACGCAGTATTTT. Translating gives CASSSVSLSGGHPTDTQYF.

This chain links TRBV27 with TRBJ1-5; 10 bases align to TRBD1. This CDR3 spans 15 amino acids. The germline gives CDR1 MNHEY, CDR2 SMNVEV (reference sequence). V shed 4 bases and J 6 bases; nucleotides not matched to a gene: 6. The CDR3 DNA reads as TGTGCCAGCAGTTCCCCCGGGACAGGGGTTCAGCCCCAGCATTTT. It is translated as CASSSPGTGVQPQHF.

This rearrangement joins TRBV27 to TRBJ1-1; a weak D match, TRBD1 (5 bases). Germline CDR1 and CDR2: MNHEY and SMNVEV (reference sequence). V lost 3 bases to trimming and J lost 8 bases, with 10 bases between them. This CDR3 spans 12 amino acids. DNA for the CDR3: TGTGCCAGCAGTTTTCCCCAGGGCGAAGCTTTCTTT. Translating gives CASSFPQGEAFF.

A single count supports this clone. V and J are TRBV5-6 and TRBJ2-7; D remains ambiguous. Looked up from germline, CDR1 is SGHDT and CDR2 is YYEEEE. The CDR3 is made up of 12 amino acids. Trimming left V 0 bases short and J 5 bases short, with 6 bases between. Written as DNA, the CDR3 is TGTGCCAGCAGCTTGGCCTTGAACGAGCAGTACTTC. Translation: CASSLALNEQYF.

The chain links TRBV7-3 to TRBJ2-3; D possibly corresponds to TRBD2 (6 bases). The CDR3 is 14 residues long. V shed 5 bases and J shed 2 bases, with 11 bases lying between them. CDR1 and CDR2 from the germline V gene are SGHTA and FQGTGA. Here the CDR3 DNA reads TGTGCCAGCAGCGCGGGGCCCTACACAGATACGCAGTATTTT. This gives the protein CASSAGPYTDTQYF.

The chain has TRBV5-4 and TRBJ2-7; no definite D call. CDR1 and CDR2 from the germline V gene are SGHNT and YYREEE (reference sequence). The V end lost 1 base, the J end lost 0 bases, and 5 bases lay between the germline ends. The CDR3 is 13 residues long. The CDR3 loop is CASSLHSSYEQYF. CDR3 DNA sequence: TGTGCCAGCAGCTTGCACTCCTCCTACGAGCAGTACTTC.

The chain carries TRBV7-9 and TRBJ1-1; the D is unclear. The V end lost 9 bases, the J end lost 7 bases, and 12 bases lay between the germline ends. From germline, CDR1 is SEHNR and CDR2 FQNEAQ (reference sequence). The CDR3 runs to 11 residues. CDR3 coding DNA: TGTGCCAGTCAATTTGACCGTGAAGCTTTCTTT. This sequence encodes CASQFDREAFF.

The rearrangement joins TRBV19 to TRBJ1-1, with 7 bases identical to TRBD1. The CDR3 loop spans 15 amino acids. Losses at the gene ends were 5 bases for V and 0 bases for J; bases not matched to a gene: 6. Per the germline V gene, CDR1 is LNHDA and CDR2 is SQIVND (reference sequence). The CDR3 loop reads CASSWWTGLNTEAFF. The CDR3 DNA follows: TGTGCCAGTAGTTGGTGGACAGGCCTGAACACTGAAGCTTTCTTT.

The rearrangement links TRBV9 to TRBJ2-3; D is perhaps TRBD2 (6 bases). V was clipped by 3 bases and J by 1 base, with 12 bases between them. This CDR3 spans 15 amino acids. Per the germline V gene, CDR1 is SGDLS and CDR2 is YYNGEE. This chain's CDR3 is CASSASAGRTDTQYF. Here the CDR3 DNA reads TGTGCCAGCAGCGCATCGGCGGGGCGCACAGATACGCAGTATTTT.

This clone was seen a single time. The chain has TRBV5-1 and TRBJ1-1; no clear D gene. CDR3 length equals 13 residues. V gave up 0 bases and J gave up 1 base, with 4 bases separating them. In germline, CDR1 is SGHRS, CDR2 YFSETQ. The CDR3 nucleotides are TGCGCCAGCAGCTTGGCTCCGAACACTGAAGCTTTCTTT. It yields the protein CASSLAPNTEAFF. The full variable domain, with the rest looked up from reference TRBV5-1 and TRBJ1-1, is KAGVTQTPRYLIKTRGQQVTLSCSPISGHRSVSWYQQTPGQGLQFLFEYFSETQRNKGNFPGRFSGRQFSNSRSEMNVSTLELGDSALYLCASSLAPNTEAFFGQGTRLTVV.

This rearrangement joins TRBV7-3 to TRBJ1-2; 10 nucleotides match TRBD1. The CDR3 runs to 14 residues. V trimming: 5 bases; J trimming: 6 bases; junction bases outside the gene matches: 6. CDR1 is SGHTA and CDR2 is FQGTGA in the germline V gene. Here the CDR3 DNA reads TGTGCCAGCAGCATGACAGGGGGCGCAGATGGCTACACCTTC. Residues: CASSMTGGADGYTF.

This rearrangement joins TRBV7-3 to TRBJ1-4, with 9 bases matching TRBD1. Germline V gene sequence: CDR1 SGHTA, CDR2 FQGTGA. The CDR3 has 16 amino acids. V shed 5 bases and J 1 base; nucleotides not matched to a gene: 5. The CDR3 region is CASSQGQGLTNEKLFF. CDR3 nucleotides: TGTGCCAGCAGCCAAGGACAGGGGTTAACTAATGAAAAACTGTTTTTT. The variable domain in full, with the rest retrieved from reference TRBV7-3 and TRBJ1-4, is GAGVSQTPSNKVTEKGKYVELRCDPISGHTALYWYRQSLGQGPEFLIYFQGTGAADDSGLPNDRFFAVRPEGSVSTLKIQRTERGDSAVYLCASSQGQGLTNEKLFFGSGTQLSVL.

CDR3 loop: CASRSSYNEQFF. Written as DNA, the CDR3 is TGTGCCAGTAGGAGCTCCTACAATGAGCAGTTCTTC. This rearrangement joins TRBV5-8 to TRBJ2-1; D gene ambiguous. Between the trimmed V and J ends, which lost 8 bases and 0 bases, there was a span of 6 bases. This CDR3 spans 12 amino acids. Germline V CDR1 and CDR2: SGHTS, YDEGEE. Filled out from reference TRBV5-8 and TRBJ2-1, the complete variable domain reads EAGVTQSPTHLIKTRGQQATLRCSPISGHTSVYWYQQALGLGLQFLLWYDEGEERNRGNFPPRFSGRQFPNYSSELNVNALELEDSALYLCASRSSYNEQFFGPGTRLTVL.

In nucleotides, the CDR3 is TGTGCCAGCAGCCCGACTAGCGGGTCCTACAATGAGCAGTTCTTC. It specifies CASSPTSGSYNEQFF. This chain uses TRBV2 with TRBJ2-1; 10 positions match TRBD2. This CDR3 contains 15 residues. Germline values: CDR1 SNHLY, CDR2 FYNNEI. Trimming at V came to 6 bases and at J to 1 base, leaving 3 bases not matched to a gene.

The CDR3 nucleotides are TGTGCCAGCAGCCGAGGACATTTAGATGAAAAACTGTTTTTT. It specifies CASSRGHLDEKLFF. The chain recombines TRBV9 with TRBJ1-4, with D perhaps TRBD1 (5 bases). Germline V gives CDR1 SGDLS, CDR2 YYNGEE. V dropped 4 bases and J dropped 6 bases, with 13 bases sitting between them. The CDR3 covers 14 residues. The whole variable domain, filled in from reference TRBV9 and TRBJ1-4, reads DSGVTQTPKHLITATGQRVTLRCSPRSGDLSVYWYQQSLDQGLQFLIQYYNGEERAKGNILERFSAQQFPDLHSELNLSSLELGDSALYFCASSRGHLDEKLFFGSGTQLSVL.